This T cell receptor (beta chain) emerged from a study of blood T cell repertoires in COVID-19. The overall study: COVID-19 samples from acute and convalescent phases originated in the United States, Italy and Spain.

Profiling relied on immunoSEQ multiplex PCR, and the TCRdb table lists in-frame clones only, not all of them. The data hold 190,000 or so clones, with around 87% observed a single time. Sequencing was carried out using peripheral blood. The TCR sequence derives from a man aged 35-49 years with active or convalescent COVID-19.

The CDR3 loop is CASSLTGTGAYEQYF. The CDR3 DNA reads as TGTGCCAGCAGCCTCACCGGGACAGGGGCCTACGAGCAGTACTTC. The chain links TRBV11-2 to TRBJ2-7; TRBD1 agrees at 10 bases. CDR1 is SGHAT, CDR2 FQNNGV, per germline. This CDR3 has 15 amino acids. Trimming took 5 bases from V and 2 from J; bases not matched to a gene: 6.